This is a list of T cell receptor beta chains from one sample in a study of beta chain features in type 1 diabetes. The protocol was immunoSEQ multiplex PCR, while the TCRdb copy is restricted to in-frame clones and leaves out a portion. The table records hundreds of thousands of clones, over 7% of them present only once. Sequencing input: central memory CD4+ T cells from blood. These receptor sequences come from a man younger than 40 with type 1 diabetes. The CDR3 runs from the conserved cysteine through the conserved F or W. D genes are given only for firm matches. Clone sizes are given selectively: once, few, many, or a class where the clone is expanded.

D gene,V gene,clone size,J gene,CDR3 protein,CDR3 DNA
TRBD1,TRBV7-2,-,TRBJ1-2,CASSYHAGGANYGYTF,TGTGCCAGCAGCTATCACGCAGGGGGCGCTAACTATGGCTACACCTTC
TRBD1,TRBV2,-,TRBJ1-1,CASSPGQGVSRAFF,TGTGCCAGCAGCCCGGGACAGGGGGTATCCCGAGCTTTCTTT
-,TRBV20-1,-,TRBJ2-3,CSASYPDTQYF,TGCAGTGCTAGCTACCCAGATACGCAGTATTTT
-,TRBV28,few,TRBJ2-5,CASRGVETQYF,TGTGCCAGCCGGGGCGTGGAGACCCAGTACTTC
-,TRBV4-1,few,TRBJ2-5,CASSQDRNQETQYF,TGCGCCAGCAGCCAAGATCGTAATCAAGAGACCCAGTACTTC
TRBD2,TRBV10-3,-,TRBJ2-3,CATHLATSGGTDTQYF,TGTGCCACACACCTAGCGACTAGCGGGGGCACAGATACGCAGTATTTT
-,TRBV7-9,few,TRBJ2-3,CASTSAGSQYF,TGTGCCAGCACTAGCGCGGGTTCCCAGTATTTT
TRBD1,TRBV19,-,TRBJ1-5,CASSIGTGDNQPQHF,TGTGCCAGTAGTATTGGGACAGGGGATAATCAGCCCCAGCATTTT
TRBD2,TRBV5-1,-,TRBJ2-5,CASSLSGGQETQYF,TGCGCCAGCAGCCTTAGCGGGGGCCAAGAGACCCAGTACTTC
-,TRBV19,few,TRBJ1-2,CASSISAENYGYTF,TGTGCCAGTAGTATCTCTGCAGAGAACTATGGCTACACCTTC
-,TRBV18,few,TRBJ1-2,CASLMGYGYTF,TGTGCCAGTTTAATGGGCTATGGCTACACCTTC
TRBD2,TRBV6-1,once,TRBJ2-7,CASRGLAAAHF,TGTGCCAGCAGGGGACTAGCAGCTGCCCACTTC
-,TRBV28,few,TRBJ1-2,CASSLRSYGYTF,TGTGCCAGCAGTTTGCGATCCTATGGCTACACCTTC
-,TRBV5-1,few,TRBJ2-3,CASSLGHPNTDTQYF,TGCGCCAGCAGCTTAGGACACCCTAACACAGATACGCAGTATTTT
-,TRBV25-1,few,TRBJ2-3,CASSEGDTQYF,TGTGCCAGCAGTGAAGGCGATACGCAGTATTTT
-,TRBV19,few,TRBJ1-2,CAGSGRDVDGYTF,TGTGCCGGCTCCGGCAGGGACGTGGATGGCTACACCTTC
-,TRBV2,-,TRBJ2-1,CASTLLQAAEQFF,TGTGCCAGCACCTTACTTCAAGCGGCTGAGCAGTTCTTC
-,TRBV9,-,TRBJ2-1,CASSVGGSLSYNEQFF,TGTGCCAGCAGCGTAGGGGGGTCCCTCTCTTACAATGAGCAGTTCTTC
TRBD1,TRBV7-9,few,TRBJ1-2,CASSPRTGDYGYTF,TGTGCCAGCAGCCCTCGGACAGGGGACTATGGCTACACCTTC
-,TRBV19,few,TRBJ2-7,CASSIPGEAYEQYF,TGTGCCAGTAGTATACCAGGGGAGGCCTACGAGCAGTACTTC
-,TRBV5-4,few,TRBJ2-2,CASSLAGGVTGELFF,TGTGCCAGCAGCTTGGCGGGCGGGGTCACCGGGGAGCTGTTTTTT
TRBD1,TRBV11-2,-,TRBJ2-7,CASSFRQGELEQYF,TGTGCCAGCAGCTTCCGACAGGGGGAACTTGAGCAGTACTTC
-,TRBV6-6,few,TRBJ2-2,CASRQGSNTGELFF,TGTGCCAGCAGACAGGGCTCGAACACCGGGGAGCTGTTTTTT
-,TRBV15,few,TRBJ1-5,CATSRDPGGGPQHF,TGTGCCACCAGCAGAGATCCAGGCGGGGGGCCCCAGCATTTT
-,TRBV6-5,-,TRBJ2-2,CASRQGQLFF,TGTGCCAGCAGACAGGGACAGCTGTTTTTT
TRBD1,TRBV6-5,-,TRBJ2-7,CASSRTGTGTYEQYF,TGTGCCAGCAGCCGGACCGGGACAGGGACCTACGAGCAGTACTTC
-,TRBV2,few,TRBJ1-2,CASSEAEYKGYTF,TGTGCCAGCAGTGAAGCGGAGTATAAGGGCTACACCTTC
TRBD1,TRBV7-8,few,TRBJ2-1,CASSHSGQGNEQFF,TGTGCCAGCAGCCATTCGGGACAGGGTAATGAGCAGTTCTTC
-,TRBV6-5,many,TRBJ1-4,CASSRTATNEKLFF,TGTGCCAGCAGTCGGACGGCAACTAATGAAAAACTGTTTTTT
-,TRBV2,-,TRBJ2-2,CASSRDADTGELFF,TGTGCCAGCAGTAGGGACGCGGACACCGGGGAGCTGTTTTTT
-,TRBV5-1,few,TRBJ2-7,CASSGTGVFYEQYF,TGCGCCAGCAGCGGCACAGGAGTTTTCTACGAGCAGTACTTC
TRBD1,TRBV7-8,-,TRBJ1-5,CASSLDGQGNNQPQHF,TGTGCCAGCAGCTTAGACGGACAGGGGAACAATCAGCCCCAGCATTTT
-,TRBV6-5,many,TRBJ2-2,CASRPTAYTGELFF,TGTGCCAGCAGGCCGACGGCTTACACCGGGGAGCTGTTTTTT
TRBD1,TRBV10-2,many,TRBJ2-5,CASSILPGQGVETQYF,TGCGCCAGCAGTATTCTCCCGGGACAGGGAGTGGAGACCCAGTACTTC
-,TRBV2,few,TRBJ2-7,CASSENFPGQVEQYF,TGTGCCAGCAGTGAGAATTTTCCGGGGCAGGTCGAGCAGTACTTC
TRBD1,TRBV5-4,few,TRBJ2-1,CASSLGTGSNNEQFF,TGTGCCAGCAGCTTGGGGACAGGATCCAACAATGAGCAGTTCTTC
-,TRBV7-9,few,TRBJ1-4,CASSLARGAKEKLFF,TGTGCCAGCAGCTTAGCAAGGGGGGCGAAGGAAAAACTGTTTTTT
-,TRBV10-1,-,TRBJ2-3,CASSRTASTDTQYF,TGCGCCAGCAGCAGGACAGCCTCCACAGATACGCAGTATTTT
TRBD2,TRBV15,-,TRBJ2-1,CATSRDRASGYNEQFF,TGTGCCACCAGCAGAGACCGGGCTAGCGGGTACAATGAGCAGTTCTTC
-,TRBV6-1,-,TRBJ1-6,CASSEAGSGSPLHF,TGTGCCAGCAGTGAAGCCGGTTCGGGTTCACCCCTCCACTTT
-,TRBV5-1,few,TRBJ2-3,CASSLGGQSTDTQYF,TGCGCCAGCAGCTTGGGAGGGCAAAGCACAGATACGCAGTATTTT
TRBD2,TRBV7-2,many,TRBJ2-1,CASSFFRLAGSSYNEQFF,TGTGCCAGCAGCTTTTTCCGACTAGCGGGGAGCTCCTACAATGAGCAGTTCTTC
TRBD1,TRBV6-6,-,TRBJ2-3,CASCVTGDSTDTQYF,TGTGCCAGCTGCGTGACAGGGGATAGCACAGATACGCAGTATTTT
-,TRBV15,-,TRBJ2-5,CATSRDEGTQYF,TGTGCCACCAGCAGAGATGAGGGGACCCAGTACTTC
TRBD1,TRBV4-1,few,TRBJ2-5,CASSSKGTGQETQYF,TGCGCCAGCAGCTCAAAGGGGACAGGGCAAGAGACCCAGTACTTC
-,TRBV5-1,-,TRBJ2-1,CASSLGQGVNEQFF,TGCGCCAGCAGCTTAGGGCAGGGTGTGAATGAGCAGTTCTTC
-,TRBV4-3,-,TRBJ1-4,CASSLGLLGSTNEKLFF,TGCGCCAGCAGCCTCGGCCTTTTGGGGTCAACTAATGAAAAACTGTTTTTT
-,TRBV7-2,few,TRBJ2-7,CASSSGSRTWSHEQYF,TGTGCCAGCAGCTCGGGATCCAGGACCTGGAGCCACGAGCAGTACTTC
-,TRBV15,few,TRBJ2-1,CATSRDRGNNEQFF,TGTGCCACCAGCAGAGATCGAGGGAACAATGAGCAGTTCTTC
-,TRBV6-5,-,TRBJ1-1,CASRVTGQAFF,TGTGCCAGCAGAGTGACAGGTCAAGCTTTCTTT
TRBD1,TRBV7-8,once,TRBJ1-1,CASSLRDRTNTEAFF,TGTGCCAGCAGCTTAAGGGACAGGACGAACACTGAAGCTTTCTTT
-,TRBV6-1,-,TRBJ1-2,CASSEFSSDYGYTF,TGTGCCAGCAGTGAATTCAGTTCTGACTATGGCTACACCTTC
-,TRBV5-6,-,TRBJ1-2,CASRTSRNYGYTF,TGTGCCAGCAGAACCAGTCGAAACTATGGCTACACCTTC
-,TRBV7-2,-,TRBJ1-1,CASKGPQSTTEAFF,TGTGCCAGCAAGGGGCCCCAATCGACCACTGAAGCTTTCTTT
TRBD2,TRBV2,few,TRBJ2-1,CASTRDSGAYNEQFF,TGTGCCAGCACCAGAGATAGCGGGGCCTACAATGAGCAGTTCTTC
-,TRBV10-1,many,TRBJ2-2,CASSDGISNTGELFF,TGCGCCAGCAGTGACGGGATATCGAACACCGGGGAGCTGTTTTTT
-,TRBV18,few,TRBJ1-1,CASSPTINTEAFF,TGTGCCAGCTCACCCACGATCAACACTGAAGCTTTCTTT
-,TRBV5-8,few,TRBJ1-2,CASSLAGITYGYTF,TGTGCCAGCAGCTTGGCAGGGATCACCTATGGCTACACCTTC
TRBD2,TRBV7-9,few,TRBJ2-1,CASSLALLAGAPDNEQFF,TGTGCCAGCAGCTTAGCGCTCCTAGCGGGGGCCCCTGATAATGAGCAGTTCTTC